A selection of T cell receptor beta chains follows, all from one sample in a study of Graves' ophthalmopathy and Graves' hyperthyroidism. Via MiXCR, TCRdb re-called the multiplex PCR reads, giving one row per CDR3 protein. The repertoire holds 340,000 or so distinct CDR3 sequences, with roughly 16% as singletons. The sequencing input was peripheral blood. Receptors were obtained from an adult man with Graves' ophthalmopathy. CDR3s include the opening cysteine and the closing phenylalanine or tryptophan. A D gene is named only where the DNA matches it firmly. Some rows have no size entry. The others give once, few or many, or a class for an expanded clone.

TRBV6-5	NA	TRBJ1-2	many	CASSYGQTNGYTF	TGTGCCAGCAGTTACGGGCAGACTAATGGCTACACCTTC
TRBV11-2	NA	TRBJ2-1	many	CASSSGGLAGLNEQFF	TGTGCCAGCAGTTCAGGGGGCCTAGCGGGATTGAATGAGCAGTTCTTC
TRBV6-2/TRBV6-3	NA	TRBJ1-6	many	CASSYPGGVLPLHF	TGTGCCAGCAGTTATCCGGGAGGGGTCCTCCCCCTCCACTTT
TRBV28	NA	TRBJ2-5	many	CASSPEDGQETQYF	TGTGCCAGCAGCCCGGAAGATGGTCAAGAGACCCAGTACTTC
TRBV28	TRBD1	TRBJ2-7	many	CASSAHGTGGAEQYF	TGTGCCAGCAGCGCCCATGGGACAGGGGGCGCCGAGCAGTACTTC
TRBV27	NA	TRBJ2-5	few	CASSQYQVGETQYF	TGTGCCAGCAGCCAATATCAGGTCGGGGAGACCCAGTACTTC
TRBV27	TRBD1	TRBJ2-4	many	CASKTHRGLDKNIQYF	TGTGCCAGCAAAACCCACAGGGGGCTCGACAAAAACATTCAGTACTTC
TRBV6-1	NA	TRBJ2-2	many	CASSPINTGELFF	TGTGCCAGCAGCCCAATAAACACCGGGGAGCTGTTTTTT
TRBV11-1	NA	TRBJ1-2	many	CASSLEPRNYGYTF	TGTGCCAGCAGCTTAGAACCTCGAAACTATGGCTACACCTTC
TRBV11-2	NA	TRBJ1-5	NA	CASSWARANQPQPF	TGTGCCAGCAGCTGGGCCAGGGCTAATCAGCCCCAGCCTTTT
TRBV11-1	NA	TRBJ1-1	many	CASSLASTATEAFF	TGTGCCAGCAGCTTAGCTTCTACGGCCACTGAAGCTTTCTTT
TRBV11-2	TRBD2	TRBJ2-2	many	CASSLVIGPSGSPRELFF	TGTGCCAGCAGCTTAGTCATCGGGCCTAGCGGGAGCCCCAGGGAGCTGTTTTTT
TRBV4-2	NA	TRBJ2-2	many	CASSQDQGIGNTGELFF	TGTGCCAGCAGCCAAGATCAAGGAATAGGGAACACCGGGGAGCTGTTTTTT
TRBV6-2/TRBV6-3	TRBD1	TRBJ1-1	NA	CASSWGGTGGWNTEAFF	TGTGCCAGCAGCTGGGGGGGGACAGGCGGATGGAACACTGAAGCTTTCTTT
TRBV5-1	NA	TRBJ2-7	many	CASSATQGGASYEQYF	TGCGCCAGCAGCGCCACTCAAGGAGGGGCATCCTACGAGCAGTACTTC
TRBV2	TRBD2	TRBJ2-2	many	CASSKTPSGGTNTGELFF	TGTGCCAGCAGCAAGACCCCAAGCGGGGGGACGAACACCGGGGAGCTGTTTTTT
TRBV30	NA	TRBJ1-2	many	CAWMDGYTF	TGTGCCTGGATGGACGGCTACACCTTC
TRBV12-3/TRBV12-4	NA	TRBJ1-6	many	CASSSGNYNSPLHF	TGTGCCAGCAGCTCCGGGAACTATAATTCACCCCTCCACTTT
TRBV24-1	TRBD2	TRBJ2-5	many	CATSDPYGGGRETQYF	TGTGCCACCAGTGATCCATACGGGGGGGGAAGAGAGACCCAGTACTTC
TRBV20-1	TRBD2	TRBJ2-7	many	CSAPSGRTSCEQYF	TGCAGTGCTCCTTCCGGGAGGACCTCCTGCGAGCAGTACTTC
TRBV2	NA	TRBJ1-5	NA	CASSRLTQPQHF	TGTGCCAGCAGTCGACTAACACAGCCCCAGCATTTT
TRBV12-3/TRBV12-4	TRBD1	TRBJ1-3	NA	CASSLFLLNRGHGNTIYF	TGTGCCAGCAGTTTATTCCTCCTGAACAGGGGTCATGGAAACACCATATATTTT
TRBV25-1	NA	TRBJ2-7	many	CAPTDPLADYEQYF	TGTGCCCCCACGGATCCGTTAGCGGATTACGAGCAGTACTTC
TRBV12-3/TRBV12-4	TRBD2	TRBJ2-7	many	CASSRLAGGPYEQYF	TGTGCCAGCAGTCGACTGGCGGGGGGGCCCTACGAGCAGTACTTC
TRBV20-1	NA	TRBJ2-1	NA	CSARARWTYEQFF	TGCAGTGCCCGGGCCCGATGGACCTACGAGCAGTTCTTC
TRBV20-1	TRBD1	TRBJ2-2	few	CSARPGTANTGELFF	TGCAGTGCTAGACCCGGGACAGCAAACACCGGGGAGCTGTTTTTT
TRBV20-1	NA	TRBJ1-2	many	CSARGYGSYGYTF	TGCAGTGCTAGAGGGTACGGAAGCTATGGCTACACCTTC